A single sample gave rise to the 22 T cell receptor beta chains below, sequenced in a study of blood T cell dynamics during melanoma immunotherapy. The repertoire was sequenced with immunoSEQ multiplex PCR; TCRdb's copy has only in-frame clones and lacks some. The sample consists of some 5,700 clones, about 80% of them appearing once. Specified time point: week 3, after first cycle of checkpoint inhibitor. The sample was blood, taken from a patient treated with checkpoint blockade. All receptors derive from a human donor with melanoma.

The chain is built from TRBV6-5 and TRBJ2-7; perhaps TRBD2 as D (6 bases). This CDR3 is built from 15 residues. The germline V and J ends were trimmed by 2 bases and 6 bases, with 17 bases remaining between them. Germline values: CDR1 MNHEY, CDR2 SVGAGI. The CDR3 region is CASSYGDSQPSEQYF. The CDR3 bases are TGTGCCAGCAGTTACGGGGACTCACAACCGAGCGAGCAGTACTTC.

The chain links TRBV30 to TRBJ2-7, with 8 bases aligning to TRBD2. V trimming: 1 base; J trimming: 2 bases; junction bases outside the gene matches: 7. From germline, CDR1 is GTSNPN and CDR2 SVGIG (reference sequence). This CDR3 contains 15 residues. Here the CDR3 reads CAWSAPGLGPYEQYF. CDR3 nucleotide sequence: TGTGCCTGGAGTGCTCCGGGACTAGGCCCCTACGAGCAGTACTTC.

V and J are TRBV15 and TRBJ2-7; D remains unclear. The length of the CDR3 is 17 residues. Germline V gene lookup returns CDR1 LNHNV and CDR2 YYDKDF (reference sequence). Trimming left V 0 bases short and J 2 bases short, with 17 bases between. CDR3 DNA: TGTGCCACCAGCAGAGATAGTAGCAAACGGATCCCCTACGAGCAGTACTTC. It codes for CATSRDSSKRIPYEQYF.

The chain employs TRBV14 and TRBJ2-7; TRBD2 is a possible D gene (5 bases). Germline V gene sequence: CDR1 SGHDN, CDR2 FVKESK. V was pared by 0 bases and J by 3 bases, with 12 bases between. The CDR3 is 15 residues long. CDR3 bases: TGTGCCAGCAGCCAAGAAGCTTCAGCGGTCTACGAGCAGTACTTC. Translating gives CASSQEASAVYEQYF.

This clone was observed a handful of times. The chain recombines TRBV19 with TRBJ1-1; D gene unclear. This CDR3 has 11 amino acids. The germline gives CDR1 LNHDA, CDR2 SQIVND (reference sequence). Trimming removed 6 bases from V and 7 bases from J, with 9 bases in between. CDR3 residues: CASSTQSEAFF. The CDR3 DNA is TGTGCCAGTAGCACGCAGAGTGAAGCTTTCTTT. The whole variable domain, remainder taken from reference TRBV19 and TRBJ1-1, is DGGITQSPKYLFRKEGQNVTLSCEQNLNHDAMYWYRQDPGQGLRLIYYSQIVNDFQKGDIAEGYSVSREKKESFPLTVTSAQKNPTAFYLCASSTQSEAFFGQGTRLTVV.

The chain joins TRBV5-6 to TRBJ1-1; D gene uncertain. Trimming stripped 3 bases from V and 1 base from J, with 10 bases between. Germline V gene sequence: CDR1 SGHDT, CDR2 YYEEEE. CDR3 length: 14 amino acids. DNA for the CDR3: TGTGCCAGCAGCTATCAACTCAGGAACACTGAAGCTTTCTTT. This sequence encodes CASSYQLRNTEAFF. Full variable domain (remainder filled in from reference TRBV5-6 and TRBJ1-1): DAGVTQSPTHLIKTRGQQVTLRCSPKSGHDTVSWYQQALGQGPQFIFQYYEEEERQRGNFPDRFSGHQFPNYSSELNVNALLLGDSALYLCASSYQLRNTEAFFGQGTRLTVV.

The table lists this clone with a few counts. In nucleotides, the CDR3 is TGTGCCAGCAGCCTAATGCGGGGCTCTGGGGCCAACGTCCTGACTTTC. Translating it yields CASSLMRGSGANVLTF. The rearrangement uses TRBV27 and TRBJ2-6; TRBD2 is a possible D gene (6 bases). Trimming removed 6 bases at V and 0 bases at J, with 12 bases between. The CDR3 totals 16 residues. Germline V CDR1 and CDR2: MNHEY, SMNVEV (reference sequence). The whole variable domain, filled in from reference TRBV27 and TRBJ2-6, reads EAQVTQNPRYLITVTGKKLTVTCSQNMNHEYMSWYRQDPGLGLRQIYYSMNVEVTDKGDVPEGYKVSRKEKRNFPLILESPSPNQTSLYFCASSLMRGSGANVLTFGAGSRLTVL.

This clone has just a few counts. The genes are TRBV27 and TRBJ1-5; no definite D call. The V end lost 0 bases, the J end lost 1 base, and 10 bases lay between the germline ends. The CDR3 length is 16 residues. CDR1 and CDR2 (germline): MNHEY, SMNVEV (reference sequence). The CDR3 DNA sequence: TGTGCCAGCAGTTTATCCTGGACGAAAAGCAATCAGCCCCAGCATTTT. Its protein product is CASSLSWTKSNQPQHF.

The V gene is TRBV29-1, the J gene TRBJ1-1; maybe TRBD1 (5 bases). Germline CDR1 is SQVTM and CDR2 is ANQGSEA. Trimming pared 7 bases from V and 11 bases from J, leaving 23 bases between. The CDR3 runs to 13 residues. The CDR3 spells CSGTLGTRLGAFF. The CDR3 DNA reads TGCAGCGGAACCTTAGGGACTAGACTAGGGGCTTTCTTT.

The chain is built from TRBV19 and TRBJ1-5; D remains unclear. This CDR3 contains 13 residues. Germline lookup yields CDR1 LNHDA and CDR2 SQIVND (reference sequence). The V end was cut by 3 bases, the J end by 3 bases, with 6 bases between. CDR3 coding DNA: TGTGCCAGTAGTATCGGAGTCAATCAGCCCCAGCATTTT. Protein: CASSIGVNQPQHF.

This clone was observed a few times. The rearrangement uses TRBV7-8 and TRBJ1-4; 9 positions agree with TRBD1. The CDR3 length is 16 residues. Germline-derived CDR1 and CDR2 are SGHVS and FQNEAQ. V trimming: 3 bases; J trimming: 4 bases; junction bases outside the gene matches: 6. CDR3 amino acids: CASSFLGGQGNEKLFF. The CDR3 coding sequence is TGTGCCAGCAGCTTTTTGGGGGGACAGGGTAATGAAAAACTGTTTTTT.

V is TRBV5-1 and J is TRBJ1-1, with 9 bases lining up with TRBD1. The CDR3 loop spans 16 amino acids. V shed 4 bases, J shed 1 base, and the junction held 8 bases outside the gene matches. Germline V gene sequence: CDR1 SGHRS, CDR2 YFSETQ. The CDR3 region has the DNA TGCGCCAGCAGCGTGGGGACAGGGCGAAGGAACACTGAAGCTTTCTTT. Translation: CASSVGTGRRNTEAFF.

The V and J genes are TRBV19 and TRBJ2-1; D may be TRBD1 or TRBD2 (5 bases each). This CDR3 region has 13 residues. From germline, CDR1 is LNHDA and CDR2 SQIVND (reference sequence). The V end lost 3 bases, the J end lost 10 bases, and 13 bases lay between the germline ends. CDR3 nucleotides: TGTGCCAGTAGTATTTTCAGAGGGGCCGAGCAGTTCTTC. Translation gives CASSIFRGAEQFF. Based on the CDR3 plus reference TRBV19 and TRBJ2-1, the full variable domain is DGGITQSPKYLFRKEGQNVTLSCEQNLNHDAMYWYRQDPGQGLRLIYYSQIVNDFQKGDIAEGYSVSREKKESFPLTVTSAQKNPTAFYLCASSIFRGAEQFFGPGTRLTVL.

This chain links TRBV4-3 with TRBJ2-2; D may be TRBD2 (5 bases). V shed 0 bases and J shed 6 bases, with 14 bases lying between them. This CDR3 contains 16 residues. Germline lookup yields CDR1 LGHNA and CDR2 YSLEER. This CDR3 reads CASSQDRGSSPGELFF. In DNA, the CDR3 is TGCGCCAGCAGCCAAGATCGAGGGAGCTCCCCCGGGGAGCTGTTTTTT.

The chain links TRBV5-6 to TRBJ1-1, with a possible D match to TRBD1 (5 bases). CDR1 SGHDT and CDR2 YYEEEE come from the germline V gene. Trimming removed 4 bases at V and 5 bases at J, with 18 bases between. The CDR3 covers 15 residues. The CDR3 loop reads CASSLSRVGRTEAFF. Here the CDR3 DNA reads TGTGCCAGCAGCCTATCTAGGGTGGGGCGAACTGAAGCTTTCTTT.

The CDR3 DNA is TGTGCCAGCAGCCAAGGGGAGCCTGAAGCTTTCTTT. Its protein is CASSQGEPEAFF. The V and J genes are TRBV4-2 and TRBJ1-1; D is unresolved. The V end lost 1 base, the J end lost 6 bases, and 6 bases lay between the germline ends. Germline CDR1 reads LGHNA; CDR2 reads YNFKEQ. The CDR3 loop spans 12 amino acids.

The CDR3 nucleotides read TGTGCCAGCAGCTTAGCCCAAAACCCGGGCCAAAACACTGAAGCTTTCTTT. Its translation is CASSLAQNPGQNTEAFF. The chain uses TRBV7-8 and TRBJ1-1; D unresolved. The germline V gene has CDR1 SGHVS and CDR2 FQNEAQ. The CDR3 extends over 17 amino acids. V gave up 0 bases and J gave up 2 bases, with 16 bases separating them.

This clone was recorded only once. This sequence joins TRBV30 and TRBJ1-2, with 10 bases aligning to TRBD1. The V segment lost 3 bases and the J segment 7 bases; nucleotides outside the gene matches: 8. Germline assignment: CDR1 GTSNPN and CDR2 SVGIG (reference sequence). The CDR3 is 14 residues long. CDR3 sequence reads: CAWSPGQGFSGYTF. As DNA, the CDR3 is TGTGCCTGGAGCCCGGGACAGGGGTTTAGTGGCTACACCTTC.

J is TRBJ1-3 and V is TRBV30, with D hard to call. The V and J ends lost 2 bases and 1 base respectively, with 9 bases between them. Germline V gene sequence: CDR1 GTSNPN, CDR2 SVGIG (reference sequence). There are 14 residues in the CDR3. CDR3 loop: CAWSPGNSGNTIYF. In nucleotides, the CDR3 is TGTGCCTGGAGTCCGGGAAATTCTGGAAACACCATATATTTT.

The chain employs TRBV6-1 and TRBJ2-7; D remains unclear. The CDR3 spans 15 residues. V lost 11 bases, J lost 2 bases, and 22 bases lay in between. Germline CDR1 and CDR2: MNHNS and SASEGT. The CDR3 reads CAGSPGSVGTYEQYF. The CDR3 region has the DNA TGTGCCGGCTCCCCGGGTTCCGTGGGGACCTACGAGCAGTACTTC.

The DNA of the CDR3 is TGTGCCAGCAGTATTTCCGGGTCCGGGGCCTACGAGCAGTACTTC. Amino acid sequence: CASSISGSGAYEQYF. The chain recombines TRBV6-1 with TRBJ2-7, with D possibly being TRBD2 (5 bases). V lost 5 bases and J 2 bases, leaving 16 bases between the germline ends. This CDR3 is 15 amino acids long. Germline lookup yields CDR1 MNHNS and CDR2 SASEGT.

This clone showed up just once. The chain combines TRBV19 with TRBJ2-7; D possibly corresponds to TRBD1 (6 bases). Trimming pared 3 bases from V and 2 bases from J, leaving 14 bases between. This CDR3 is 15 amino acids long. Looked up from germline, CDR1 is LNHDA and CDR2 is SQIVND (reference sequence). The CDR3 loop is CASSIGPGDTYEQYF. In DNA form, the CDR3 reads TGTGCCAGTAGTATTGGGCCAGGGGATACCTACGAGCAGTACTTC.